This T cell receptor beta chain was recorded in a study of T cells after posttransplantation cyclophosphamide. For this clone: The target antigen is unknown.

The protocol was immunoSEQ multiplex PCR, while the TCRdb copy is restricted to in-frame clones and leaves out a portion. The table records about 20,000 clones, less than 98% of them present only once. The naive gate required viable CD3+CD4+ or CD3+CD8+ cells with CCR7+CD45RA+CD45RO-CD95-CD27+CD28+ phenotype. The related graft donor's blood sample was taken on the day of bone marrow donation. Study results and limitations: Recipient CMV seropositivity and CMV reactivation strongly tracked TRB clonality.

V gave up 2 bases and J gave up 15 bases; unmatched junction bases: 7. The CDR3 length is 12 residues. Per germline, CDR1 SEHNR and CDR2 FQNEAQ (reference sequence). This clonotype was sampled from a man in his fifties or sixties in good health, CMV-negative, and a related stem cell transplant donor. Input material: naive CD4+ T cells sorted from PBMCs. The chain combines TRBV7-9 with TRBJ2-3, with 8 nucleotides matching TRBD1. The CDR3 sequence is CASSLFPQGEYF. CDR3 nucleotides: TGTGCCAGCAGCTTATTTCCACAGGGGGAATATTTT.